Presented here are 23 T cell receptor beta chains from one specimen sequenced in a study of cytomegalovirus exposure and HLA in healthy donors. The PCR used 60 Vbeta and 13 Jbeta primers. Libraries were prepared by immunoSEQ multiplex PCR; TCRdb keeps only in-frame clonotypes and omits some of them. Its listing shows about 120,000 clones. Sequencing input: PBMCs. All receptors derive from a man aged 40-55 years in good health and CMV-seropositive.

In regard to this clone: The germline gene is not matched at one end of the junction; a read error may be the cause. The chain uses TRBV5-1 and TRBJ2-7, with 12 bases lining up with TRBD2. The germline CDR1 and CDR2 sequences are SGHRS and YFSETQ. The CDR3 is made up of 16 amino acids. In nucleotides, the CDR3 is TGCGCCAGCAGCTTGGGCCCGACTAGCGGGGGCTACGAGCAGCACTTC. It specifies CASSLGPTSGGYEQHF.

V is TRBV5-1 and J is TRBJ2-5; 7 positions match TRBD2. The CDR3 spans 18 residues. Germline CDR1 is SGHRS and CDR2 is YFSETQ. Losses at the gene ends were 0 bases for V and 0 bases for J; bases not matched to a gene: 11. The DNA of the CDR3 is TGCGCCAGCAGCTTGGTAGGCACCGGGCTAGCGGACCAAGAGACCCAGTACTTC. The encoded protein is CASSLVGTGLADQETQYF. Full variable domain (outside the CDR3, taken from reference TRBV5-1 and TRBJ2-5): KAGVTQTPRYLIKTRGQQVTLSCSPISGHRSVSWYQQTPGQGLQFLFEYFSETQRNKGNFPGRFSGRQFSNSRSEMNVSTLELGDSALYLCASSLVGTGLADQETQYFGPGTRLLVL.

The chain combines TRBV29-1 with TRBJ1-4; unclear D gene. Germline CDR1 and CDR2: SQVTM and ANQGSEA. Deletions cut 4 bases from V and 6 bases from J, with 6 bases between. The CDR3 sequence is 11 residues long. The DNA of the CDR3 is TGCAGCGTTGGGGCCGATGAAAAACTGTTTTTT. Amino acid sequence: CSVGADEKLFF.

The V and J genes are TRBV6-5 and TRBJ1-5; possibly TRBD1 for D (6 bases). Trimming removed 5 bases at V and 5 bases at J, with 13 bases between. The CDR3 spans 14 residues. CDR1 MNHEY and CDR2 SVGAGI come from the germline V gene. The CDR3 region has the DNA TGTGCCAGCAGTCTTGGACAGCACTATCAGCCCCAGCATTTT. It yields the protein CASSLGQHYQPQHF.

The V gene is TRBV9, the J gene TRBJ2-4; 7 nucleotides line up with TRBD2. Germline V lookup: CDR1 SGDLS, CDR2 YYNGEE. The CDR3 covers 14 residues. The V gene end was trimmed by 4 bases and the J gene end by 7 bases; junction bases not matched to a gene: 8. The CDR3: CASSPGLVWNIQYF. CDR3 in DNA: TGTGCCAGCAGCCCCGGACTAGTTTGGAACATTCAGTACTTC. The whole variable domain, filled in from reference TRBV9 and TRBJ2-4, reads DSGVTQTPKHLITATGQRVTLRCSPRSGDLSVYWYQQSLDQGLQFLIQYYNGEERAKGNILERFSAQQFPDLHSELNLSSLELGDSALYFCASSPGLVWNIQYFGAGTRLSVL.

The chain recombines TRBV7-9 with TRBJ2-3, with D hard to call. This CDR3 spans 17 amino acids. The ends were cut back, 4 bases at V and 1 base at J, with 18 bases in the middle. Germline V gene data show CDR1 as SEHNR and CDR2 as FQNEAQ (reference sequence). In nucleotides, the CDR3 is TGTGCCAGCAGCTACTCCAAAGACTGGAAGGGCACAGATACGCAGTATTTT. This translates into CASSYSKDWKGTDTQYF.

The CDR3 sequence is CASSLPGQGSAYEQYF. In DNA, the CDR3 is TGTGCCAGCAGCCTCCCCGGACAGGGGAGCGCCTACGAGCAGTACTTC. This chain uses TRBV28 with TRBJ2-7; 9 positions match TRBD1. V lost 6 bases and J lost 2; bases outside the gene matches: 11. Germline values: CDR1 MDHEN, CDR2 SYDVKM. The CDR3 length is 16 residues. Complete variable domain (other parts from reference TRBV28 and TRBJ2-7): DVKVTQSSRYLVKRTGEKVFLECVQDMDHENMFWYRQDPGLGLRLIYFSYDVKMKEKGDIPEGYSVSREKKERFSLILESASTNQTSMYLCASSLPGQGSAYEQYFGPGTRLTVT.

J is TRBJ2-5 and V is TRBV5-1; 8 bases line up with TRBD2. V was clipped by 2 bases and J by 3 bases; unmatched bases: 3. The CDR3 sequence is 14 residues long. CDR1 is SGHRS and CDR2 is YFSETQ in the germline V gene. CDR3 region: CASSLSAGEETQYF. The DNA of the CDR3 is TGCGCCAGCAGCTTATCAGCGGGAGAAGAGACCCAGTACTTC.

This chain connects TRBV19 to TRBJ2-1, with D maybe TRBD2 (6 bases). Trimming took off 9 bases at V and 1 base at J, with 19 bases between the two ends. The CDR3 runs 16 residues. Germline values: CDR1 LNHDA, CDR2 SQIVND (reference sequence). The CDR3 DNA reads as TGTGCCAGCTATTACTCTCCGGGAGATTCCTACAATGAGCAGTTCTTC. This encodes CASYYSPGDSYNEQFF.

The V and J genes are TRBV30 and TRBJ1-3; 9 bases are shared with TRBD1. The CDR3 loop spans 14 amino acids. The V gene's germline CDR1 is GTSNPN and CDR2 SVGIG (reference sequence). V shed 4 bases, J shed 4 bases, and the junction held 5 bases outside the gene matches. The CDR3 DNA sequence: TGTGCCTGGACAACAGGGGGCAGGGGAAACACCATATATTTT. Translating gives CAWTTGGRGNTIYF.

V gene TRBV19 combines with J gene TRBJ2-7, with 10 bases identical to TRBD1. After removal of 5 bases from V and 2 bases from J, the junction contained 3 bases not matched to a gene. Germline V gene sequence: CDR1 LNHDA, CDR2 SQIVND (reference sequence). The CDR3 is made up of 14 amino acids. CDR3 region: CASSLGQGAYEQYF. CDR3 coding DNA: TGTGCCAGTAGTCTTGGACAGGGGGCCTACGAGCAGTACTTC.

The chain is built from TRBV25-1 and TRBJ2-5, with TRBD2 identical over 13 bases. CDR3 length: 15 amino acids. J lost 3 bases, V lost 5 bases, and 3 bases had no gene match. Germline CDR1 reads MGHDK; CDR2 reads SYGVNS. DNA for the CDR3: TGTGCCAGCAGTCGACTAGCGGGAGGAAAAGAGACCCAGTACTTC. It codes for CASSRLAGGKETQYF.

V is TRBV6-5 and J is TRBJ2-1, with D perhaps matching TRBD2 (5 bases). Germline V gene data show CDR1 as MNHEY and CDR2 as SVGAGI. The CDR3 runs to 12 residues. The V gene lost 6 bases and the J gene lost 3 bases, with 6 bases spanning the gap. CDR3 loop: CASRRVYNEQFF. The CDR3 DNA is TGTGCCAGCAGGAGGGTCTACAATGAGCAGTTCTTC.

The V call is TRBV7-8, the J call TRBJ1-6; TRBD1 matches at 9 bases. J gave up 14 bases and V 3 bases, and 17 bases lay outside the gene matches. The CDR3 totals 17 residues. Germline-derived CDR1 and CDR2 are SGHVS and FQNEAQ. The CDR3 DNA is TGTGCCAGCAGCTTGGTATGGGGACAGGGAAGGCAGAGAACCCTCCACTTT. The encoded protein is CASSLVWGQGRQRTLHF.

The V gene is TRBV7-2, the J gene TRBJ2-7; D call uncertain. Germline V gene sequence: CDR1 SGHTA, CDR2 FQGNSA. The ends were cut back, 2 bases at V and 5 bases at J, with 4 bases in the middle. The CDR3 is 11 amino acids. CDR3 DNA: TGTGCCAGCAGCTTACCTAACGAGCAGTACTTC. As protein: CASSLPNEQYF.

The CDR3 DNA reads as TGTGCCAGCAGCAAGCAGAGCGGCTACGAGCAGTACTTC. It codes for CASSKQSGYEQYF. The J gene is TRBJ2-7, the V gene TRBV7-2; maybe TRBD2 (5 bases). CDR1 is SGHTA, CDR2 FQGNSA, per germline. V lost 5 bases to trimming and J lost 3 bases, with 11 bases between them. There are 13 residues in the CDR3.

The chain joins TRBV10-1 to TRBJ2-5; D might be TRBD2 (6 bases). CDR3 length: 13 residues. In germline, CDR1 is WNHNN, CDR2 SYGVQD (reference sequence). Trimming shortened V by 2 bases and J by 7 bases, and 11 bases separated the two germline ends. CDR3 protein: CASSELRGGTQYF. The CDR3 DNA follows: TGCGCCAGCAGTGAGCTACGGGGAGGGACCCAGTACTTC.

The chain has TRBV29-1 and TRBJ2-7, with a weak D call TRBD1 (6 bases). Per the germline V gene, CDR1 is SQVTM and CDR2 is ANQGSEA. This CDR3 contains 13 residues. V was cut by 6 bases and J by 3 bases, with 15 bases left in between. The CDR3 spells CSVARDTNYEQYF. CDR3 bases: TGCAGCGTGGCCCGGGACACCAACTACGAGCAGTACTTC.

The chain carries TRBV27 and TRBJ1-1; D may be TRBD1 (5 bases). Germline values: CDR1 MNHEY, CDR2 SMNVEV (reference sequence). The CDR3 spans 15 residues. V gave up 3 bases and J gave up 3 bases, with 14 bases separating them. CDR3 DNA sequence: TGTGCCAGCAGTTTGACAGCACACTACGACACTGAAGCTTTCTTT. This gives the protein CASSLTAHYDTEAFF.

V usage is TRBV7-2 and J usage is TRBJ1-5; D ambiguous. Per germline, CDR1 SGHTA and CDR2 FQGNSA. The CDR3 runs to 14 residues. V was trimmed by 2 bases and J by 1 base, leaving 6 bases between them. The CDR3 DNA follows: TGTGCCAGCAGCTTATTAATGAGCAATCAGCCCCAGCATTTT. Its protein is CASSLLMSNQPQHF.

CDR3 region: CASTGGYYEQYF. The CDR3, as DNA: TGTGCCAGCACAGGGGGCTACTACGAGCAGTACTTC. The rearrangement joins TRBV28 to TRBJ2-7, with 8 bases aligning to TRBD1. V shed 7 bases and J 3 bases; nucleotides not matched to a gene: 2. CDR1 is MDHEN, CDR2 SYDVKM, per germline. The CDR3 length is 12 residues.

The rearrangement joins TRBV5-6 to TRBJ1-6; D remains ambiguous. From germline, CDR1 is SGHDT and CDR2 YYEEEE. The CDR3 consists of 14 residues. V dropped 4 bases and J dropped 9 bases, with 14 bases sitting between them. CDR3 DNA: TGTGCCAGCAGCCCAACTAAAGTCCCTTCACCCCTCCACTTT. It translates to CASSPTKVPSPLHF.

Concerning this clone: An end of the junction does not agree with germline; a read error may underlie this. At the DNA level, this CDR3 is encoded by other sequences in the same sample as well. The chain couples TRBV5-1 to TRBJ2-1; 7 bases map to TRBD1. The germline gives CDR1 SGHRS, CDR2 YFSETQ. The CDR3 runs to 14 residues. This CDR3 is CASSSSTGWNEQFF. The CDR3 DNA reads TGCGCTAGCAGCTCGTCGACAGGGTGGAATGAGCAGTTCTTC.